These 6 T cell receptor beta chains were sequenced from one sample in a study of T cell responses to AZD1222 COVID-19 vaccine. The table came from immunoSEQ multiplex PCR; TCRdb's copy has only in-frame clones and leaves some out. The table has 100,000 to 120,000 clones, around nine tenths seen once. Sequencing used peripheral blood, obtained 28 days after the second AZD1222 dose. All receptors come from an adult who received the AZD1222 COVID-19 vaccine.

The genes are TRBV6-5 and TRBJ2-2; D may be TRBD2 (6 bases). Trimming took 5 bases from V and 5 from J, leaving 15 bases between them. The CDR3 contains 15 residues. Germline CDR1 and CDR2: MNHEY and SVGAGI. CDR3 sequence: CASSPRLGGTGELFF. The CDR3 DNA reads as TGTGCCAGCAGTCCGCGCTTGGGGGGTACCGGGGAGCTGTTTTTT.

The chain links TRBV7-9 to TRBJ2-2; the D is unclear. Germline CDR1 reads SEHNR; CDR2 reads FQNEAQ (reference sequence). V lost 1 base and J 7 bases, leaving 10 bases between the germline ends. The CDR3 length is 14 residues. The DNA of the CDR3 is TGTGCCAGCAGCTTAGACGGGTCTGGCGGGGAGCTGTTTTTT. Translation: CASSLDGSGGELFF.

The V call is TRBV9, the J call TRBJ1-2, with no clear D. The V end was cut by 3 bases, the J end by 6 bases, with 15 bases between. The CDR3 covers 14 residues. Germline V CDR1 and CDR2: SGDLS, YYNGEE. CDR3 in amino acids: CASSARLMTDGYTF. CDR3 DNA: TGTGCCAGCAGCGCCCGATTGATGACCGATGGCTACACCTTC.

This chain joins TRBV3-1 (or the pseudogene TRBV3-2) and TRBJ1-5; no firm D call. This CDR3 spans 13 amino acids. V lost 0 bases, J lost 7 bases, and 7 bases lay in between. In germline, CDR1 is LGHDT, CDR2 YNNKEL (reference sequence). The CDR3 sequence: CASSQDMGQPQHF. CDR3 in DNA: TGTGCCAGCAGCCAAGATATGGGACAGCCCCAGCATTTT.

The V gene is TRBV4-2, the J gene TRBJ2-7, with D unclear. The CDR3 has 15 amino acids. In germline, CDR1 is LGHNA, CDR2 YNFKEQ. V lost 0 bases and J 3 bases, leaving 12 bases between the germline ends. CDR3 loop: CASSQDLDTIYEQYF. CDR3 sequence (DNA): TGTGCCAGCAGCCAAGACCTAGACACCATCTACGAGCAGTACTTC.

The chain combines TRBV7-9 with TRBJ2-2; 9 positions agree with TRBD1. Germline CDR1 SEHNR, CDR2 FQNEAQ (reference sequence). The CDR3 runs 15 residues. V was clipped by 5 bases and J by 4 bases; unmatched bases: 5. The CDR3 reads CASSKQGAFTGELFF. In DNA form, the CDR3 reads TGTGCCAGCAGCAAACAGGGGGCGTTCACCGGGGAGCTGTTTTTT. Looking up the rest from reference TRBV7-9 and TRBJ2-2 gives the full variable domain: DTGVSQNPRHKITKRGQNVTFRCDPISEHNRLYWYRQTLGQGPEFLTYFQNEAQLEKSRLLSDRFSAERPKGSFSTLEIQRTEQGDSAMYLCASSKQGAFTGELFFGEGSRLTVL.